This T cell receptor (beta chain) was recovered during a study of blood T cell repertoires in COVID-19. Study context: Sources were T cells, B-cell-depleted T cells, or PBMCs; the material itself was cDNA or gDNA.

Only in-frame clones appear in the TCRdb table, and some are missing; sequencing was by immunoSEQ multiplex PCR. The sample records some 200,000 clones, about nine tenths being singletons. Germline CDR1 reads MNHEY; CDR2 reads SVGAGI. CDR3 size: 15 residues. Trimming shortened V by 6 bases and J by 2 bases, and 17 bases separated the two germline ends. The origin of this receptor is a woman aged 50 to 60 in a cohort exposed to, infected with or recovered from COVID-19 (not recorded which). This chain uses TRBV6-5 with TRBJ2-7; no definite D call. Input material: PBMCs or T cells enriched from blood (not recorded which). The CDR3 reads CASSGKNSLTYEQYF. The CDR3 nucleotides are TGTGCCAGCAGCGGAAAAAACAGCCTAACCTACGAGCAGTACTTC.